These T cell receptor beta chains were read from a single sample in a study of blood T cell repertoires in COVID-19. Repertoires were generated with immunoSEQ multiplex PCR, while TCRdb's copy carries only in-frame clones and drops some. The table has over 55,000 clones, about 70% seen once; the top ten hold 35%. What was sequenced was peripheral blood. These receptors were taken from a woman aged 70-85 years with acute or convalescent COVID-19. Each CDR3 is given with its conserved first and last residue. The D gene is left open where the match is weak. Rows give clone size only sometimes, using once, few, many, or a class for an expanded clone.

TRBJ2-1	TRBV28	-	-	TGTGCCAGCAGAATTATACCGGGACTCCTCCCCGGTGAGCAGTTCTTC	CASRIIPGLLPGEQFF
TRBJ2-7	TRBV7-9	-	few	TGTGCCAGCAGCGGACACAGGTTCGAGCAGTACTTC	CASSGHRFEQYF
TRBJ2-1	TRBV5-1	-	-	TGCGCCAGCAGCTTGGGTGCTAGCTCCTACAATGAGCAGTTCTTC	CASSLGASSYNEQFF
TRBJ2-5	TRBV3-1/TRBV3-2	-	-	TGTGCCAGCAGCCAGACTTTGGTCCAGTACTTC	CASSQTLVQYF
TRBJ1-5	TRBV27	-	medium-sized	TGTGCCAGCAGTCAGGGGTTTTGGCAGCCCCAGCATTTT	CASSQGFWQPQHF
TRBJ2-1	TRBV6-6	TRBD2	-	TGTGCCAGCAGTCGGGGACTAGCGGGAACCCCTTACAATGAGCAGTTCTTC	CASSRGLAGTPYNEQFF
TRBJ2-7	TRBV19	TRBD1	-	TGTGCCAGTAGCGACAGGGGCTACGAGCAGTACTTC	CASSDRGYEQYF
TRBJ1-1	TRBV18	-	-	TGTGCCAGCTCGCAGGGGCTGGACACTGAAGCTTTCTTT	CASSQGLDTEAFF
TRBJ2-2	TRBV9	TRBD2	-	TGTGCCAGCAGCGTATCTAGCGGGGGGGCCGGGAACACCGGGGAGCTGTTTTTT	CASSVSSGGAGNTGELFF
TRBJ2-3	TRBV7-2	-	-	TGTGCCAGCGGCCCAGGGTCCACAGATACGCAGTATTTT	CASGPGSTDTQYF
TRBJ2-3	TRBV10-3	TRBD2	-	TGTGCCATCAGTCCGGGACTAGCGGGAAGGGTGGCAGATACGCAGTATTTT	CAISPGLAGRVADTQYF
TRBJ1-6	TRBV7-9	TRBD1	-	TGTGCCAGCAGCCTCCCGGGACAGGGAACACCCCTCCACTTT	CASSLPGQGTPLHF
TRBJ2-6	TRBV7-9	-	-	TGTGCCAGCAGCACCCGCGGAGGCCTCATTCTCTCTGGGGCCAACGTCCTGACTTTC	CASSTRGGLILSGANVLTF
TRBJ2-1	TRBV3-1/TRBV3-2	-	-	TGTGCCAGCAGCCCCCGCGCCGGAGGGACGGGTGAGCAGTTCTTC	CASSPRAGGTGEQFF
TRBJ1-1	TRBV28	-	few	TGTGCCAGCAGTTTAGGTTGGAGTGAAGCTTTCTTT	CASSLGWSEAFF
TRBJ1-5	TRBV19	-	-	TGTGCCAGTAGTTCCCGACACGGCAATCAGCCCCAGCATTTT	CASSSRHGNQPQHF
TRBJ1-1	TRBV6-6	TRBD1	-	TGTGCCAGCAGTTACTCTACAGGGGGCACTGAAGCTTTCTTT	CASSYSTGGTEAFF